The following is a TCR beta chain sequence with its context. Its cognate antigen is unknown. This sample is drawn from a study of T cell responses to AZD1222 COVID-19 vaccine. General study results and limits: There were mostly white British donors and more females than males, and clonal diversity was possibly underestimated. The study found vaccine-associated CD4 TCRs spanning spike, dominant at 160-218 and 743-854. Every sample of the repertoires postdated the peak T cell response.

Using immunoSEQ multiplex PCR, the repertoire was profiled, and TCRdb retains in-frame clones only, with some absent. This table has about 55,000 clones, more than 70% appearing once. The germline gives CDR1 SGHNT, CDR2 YYREEE (reference sequence). The CDR3 spans 16 residues. The trim removed 0 bases at V and 10 bases at J, leaving 10 bases unmatched. The rearrangement links TRBV5-4 to TRBJ2-1; 10 bases align to TRBD2. The sample was peripheral blood, taken on day 0 of AZD1222 vaccination. The sequence came from an adult in good health. The CDR3 DNA follows: TGTGCCAGCAGCTTGGGGGGAGCGGGAGGGCCACGGGAGCAGTTCTTC. Its protein product is CASSLGGAGGPREQFF.